Presented here are 27 T cell receptor beta chains from one specimen sequenced in a study of Tregs in tolerant kidney transplant recipients. Clones were read by immunoSEQ multiplex PCR, and TCRdb kept only the in-frame ones, dropping some. The sample has 75,000 to 95,000 clones; more than 90% are singletons. Specimen: CD8+ T cells from blood. The receptors derive from a human donor in good health.

This sequence joins TRBV2 and TRBJ2-5; D possibly corresponds to TRBD2 (5 bases). Deletions cut 4 bases from V and 9 bases from J, with 9 bases between. Germline-derived CDR1 and CDR2 are SNHLY and FYNNEI. The CDR3 spans 11 residues. The CDR3 DNA is TGTGCCAGCAGTGTTAACGGGGCCCAGTACTTC. Amino acids: CASSVNGAQYF.

The rearrangement uses TRBV2 and TRBJ2-3, with 8 positions matching TRBD1. The ends lost 6 bases at V and 1 base at J; junction bases unmatched: 9. CDR3 length: 16 amino acids. Germline CDR1 SNHLY, CDR2 FYNNEI. CDR3 bases: TGTGCCAGCAGCGATCCGGACAGGGACCGCACAGATACGCAGTATTTT. It translates to CASSDPDRDRTDTQYF.

This clone was observed a single time. The rearrangement uses TRBV11-2 and TRBJ1-4; D may be TRBD1 (5 bases). The V gene's germline CDR1 is SGHAT and CDR2 FQNNGV. V was trimmed by 5 bases and J by 8 bases, leaving 21 bases between them. There are 16 residues in the CDR3. Written as DNA, the CDR3 is TGTGCCAGCAGCCCTCCAGCTGGGACCGCGGAGGAAAAACTGTTTTTT. Translating it yields CASSPPAGTAEEKLFF.

The chain has TRBV5-1 and TRBJ1-1; D is ambiguous. CDR1 is SGHRS, CDR2 YFSETQ, per germline. The V and J ends lost 1 base and 2 bases respectively, with 12 bases between them. CDR3 size: 15 residues. This CDR3 reads CASSLRPAENTEAFF. CDR3 coding DNA: TGCGCCAGCAGCTTGAGGCCAGCCGAAAACACTGAAGCTTTCTTT.

The V call is TRBV9, the J call TRBJ2-3; the D gene is possibly TRBD2 (7 bases). CDR1 is SGDLS, CDR2 YYNGEE, per germline. The CDR3 length is 15 residues. V lost 4 bases to trimming and J lost 6 bases, with 18 bases between them. CDR3 nucleotide sequence: TGTGCCAGCAGCTCCCCTAGGGGGAGGGGTGATACGCAGTATTTT. Amino acid sequence: CASSSPRGRGDTQYF. Drawing the rest from reference TRBV9 and TRBJ2-3, the complete variable domain is DSGVTQTPKHLITATGQRVTLRCSPRSGDLSVYWYQQSLDQGLQFLIQYYNGEERAKGNILERFSAQQFPDLHSELNLSSLELGDSALYFCASSSPRGRGDTQYFGPGTRLTVL.

This clone has just a few counts. The rearrangement uses TRBV6-6 and TRBJ2-7; TRBD1 or TRBD2 may be the D gene (5 bases each). Trimming removed 0 bases from V and 4 bases from J, with 10 bases in between. The CDR3 runs 14 residues. In germline, CDR1 is MNHNY, CDR2 SVGAGI (reference sequence). The chain's CDR3 is CASSYSVGAYEQYF. DNA of the CDR3: TGTGCCAGCAGTTACTCAGTCGGGGCGTACGAGCAGTACTTC.

The chain is built from TRBV19 and TRBJ2-1; the match to TRBD2 covers 10 bases. Germline CDR1 reads LNHDA; CDR2 reads SQIVND (reference sequence). CDR3 length equals 17 residues. Losses at the gene ends were 4 bases for V and 6 bases for J; bases not matched to a gene: 12. The CDR3 loop reads CASSTPWLAGERNEQFF. The CDR3 DNA follows: TGTGCCAGTAGTACCCCCTGGCTAGCGGGAGAGCGCAATGAGCAGTTCTTC.

The chain combines TRBV18 with TRBJ2-7; D is ambiguous. The V and J ends lost 0 bases and 4 bases respectively, with 7 bases between them. Germline-derived CDR1 and CDR2 are KGHSH and LQKENI. The CDR3 runs 13 residues. The CDR3 loop reads CASSPPAPYEQYF. Here the CDR3 DNA reads TGTGCCAGCTCACCACCGGCTCCTTACGAGCAGTACTTC.

Comments on this clone: The sample carries other DNA sequences with the same CDR3. CDR3 protein: CASSLVRGQETQYF. The CDR3 nucleotides read TGTGCCAGCAGCTTAGTCAGGGGGCAAGAGACCCAGTACTTC. The genes are TRBV11-2 and TRBJ2-5, with 7 bases lining up with TRBD1. Trimming took 1 base from V and 2 from J; bases not matched to a gene: 1. CDR1 and CDR2 from the germline V gene are SGHAT and FQNNGV. The CDR3 has 14 residues.

This clone is a singleton in its sample. This sequence joins TRBV19 and TRBJ1-1; TRBD1 matches at 7 bases. Germline V gene lookup returns CDR1 LNHDA and CDR2 SQIVND (reference sequence). The V gene end was trimmed by 3 bases and the J gene end by 5 bases; junction bases not matched to a gene: 9. The CDR3 sequence is 15 residues long. The CDR3 spells CASSISGRGSTEAFF. CDR3 bases: TGTGCCAGTAGTATTTCAGGCAGGGGGTCGACTGAAGCTTTCTTT.

The CDR3 DNA reads TGTGCCAGCAGCTATGAAGCGGGGAGTATCTACGAGCAGTACTTC. This sequence encodes CASSYEAGSIYEQYF. The chain is built from TRBV7-9 and TRBJ2-7; 7 bases align to TRBD2. J gave up 3 bases and V 4 bases, and 9 bases lay outside the gene matches. CDR3 length: 15 residues. Germline values: CDR1 SEHNR, CDR2 FQNEAQ (reference sequence).

This sequence joins TRBV7-9 and TRBJ2-7; D is unresolved. CDR1 is SEHNR and CDR2 is FQNEAQ in the germline V gene (reference sequence). Between the trimmed V and J ends, which lost 5 bases and 3 bases, there was a span of 5 bases. The CDR3 extends over 11 amino acids. This chain's CDR3 is CASSASYEQYF. The DNA for the CDR3 is TGTGCCAGCAGCGCAAGCTACGAGCAGTACTTC.

The chain employs TRBV4-1 and TRBJ1-5; possibly TRBD1 for D (5 bases). CDR1 and CDR2 from the germline V gene are MGHRA and YSYEKL. Trimming removed 2 bases from V and 6 bases from J, with 20 bases in between. There are 17 residues in the CDR3. The CDR3 region is CASSQTPPGPRAQPQHF. The CDR3 coding sequence is TGCGCCAGCAGCCAAACCCCCCCGGGGCCGCGGGCTCAGCCCCAGCATTTT.

The chain recombines TRBV30 with TRBJ2-5, with 11 bases aligning to TRBD1. V lost 4 bases and J lost 5; bases outside the gene matches: 9. Germline V CDR1 and CDR2: GTSNPN, SVGIG (reference sequence). The CDR3 sequence is 15 residues long. For the CDR3, the DNA is TGTGCCTGGACCCGGGGACAGGGGGTCCGGGAGACCCAGTACTTC. Translating it yields CAWTRGQGVRETQYF.

This chain links TRBV18 with TRBJ2-2; 10 nucleotides align to TRBD2. Germline CDR1 KGHSH, CDR2 LQKENI. This CDR3 has 17 residues. Trimming cost V 2 bases and J 4 bases; bases outside gene matches: 7. The CDR3, as DNA: TGTGCCAGCTCACCAGCCTCTAGCGGGAGTATCACCGGGGAGCTGTTTTTT. Translated, it gives CASSPASSGSITGELFF.

This clone was observed a single time. This chain joins TRBV21-1 and TRBJ2-7; the DNA was not compared with TRBD2, the D call given in the table. TRBV21-1 counts as a pseudogene. CDR3 length: 16 amino acids. The DNA of the CDR3 is TGTGCCAGCAGCAAATCCCATACTAGCGGGGGTGGGGAGCAGTACTTC. Amino acid sequence: CASSKSHTSGGGEQYF.

The chain has TRBV27 and TRBJ2-5; 10 nucleotides agree with TRBD1. This CDR3 comprises 16 residues. V lost 2 bases and J lost 5; bases outside the gene matches: 8. In germline, CDR1 is MNHEY, CDR2 SMNVEV (reference sequence). CDR3 sequence reads: CASSLGETGGGETQYF. The CDR3 DNA sequence: TGTGCCAGCAGTTTAGGGGAGACAGGGGGCGGGGAGACCCAGTACTTC.

The rearrangement joins TRBV21-1 to TRBJ1-2; the table's D call, TRBD1, has no DNA check behind it. TRBV21-1 is an annotated pseudogene. The CDR3 length is 17 residues. CDR3 region: CASSKAAGHRVSYGYTF. The CDR3 DNA is TGTGCCAGCAGCAAAGCGGCTGGGCACAGGGTCAGTTACGGCTACACCTTC.

The chain has TRBV4-2 and TRBJ2-7; 7 bases line up with TRBD1. The J segment lost 2 bases and the V segment lost 0 bases, leaving 4 bases of the junction unmatched. The CDR3 covers 15 residues. From germline, CDR1 is LGHNA and CDR2 YNFKEQ. CDR3 bases: TGTGCCAGCAGCCAAGAGGGCCAGGGGGCCTACGAGCAGTACTTC. Encoded protein: CASSQEGQGAYEQYF.

The table lists this clone with a count of one. The rearrangement uses TRBV30 and TRBJ1-2; possible D gene TRBD1, 5 bases. The CDR3 contains 13 residues. Germline CDR1 reads GTSNPN; CDR2 reads SVGIG (reference sequence). The V end lost 1 base, the J end lost 2 bases, and 8 bases lay between the germline ends. In nucleotides, the CDR3 is TGTGCCTGGAGTGCCGGGGGGAACTATGGCTACACCTTC. As protein: CAWSAGGNYGYTF.

Here the CDR3 reads CASSATGGAADTQYF. In DNA, the CDR3 is TGTGCCAGCAGTGCGACAGGGGGCGCGGCAGATACGCAGTATTTT. The chain uses TRBV25-1 and TRBJ2-3, with 10 positions matching TRBD1. Germline CDR1 and CDR2: MGHDK and SYGVNS. Losses at the gene ends were 4 bases for V and 4 bases for J; bases not matched to a gene: 5. The CDR3 has 15 amino acids.

This chain joins TRBV15 and TRBJ2-1, with D possibly TRBD2 on 6 matching bases. CDR1 is LNHNV and CDR2 is YYDKDF in the germline V gene (reference sequence). V was clipped by 8 bases and J by 8 bases, with 10 bases between them. This CDR3 spans 11 amino acids. The CDR3 coding sequence is TGTGCCACCGGAGGGTTGGATGAGCAGTTCTTC. Translating it yields CATGGLDEQFF.

The chain has TRBV6-4 and TRBJ2-2; 10 nucleotides match TRBD2. Trimming took 4 bases from V and 5 from J; bases not matched to a gene: 1. Germline CDR1 is MRHNA and CDR2 is SNTAGT. CDR3 length equals 14 residues. The CDR3 here is CASSGAGGTGELFF. CDR3 coding DNA: TGTGCCAGCAGTGGAGCGGGAGGGACCGGGGAGCTGTTTTTT.

The rearrangement uses TRBV29-1 and TRBJ2-7; D unresolved. CDR1 SQVTM and CDR2 ANQGSEA come from the germline V gene. The CDR3 runs to 12 residues. V shed 4 bases and J shed 1 base, with 8 bases lying between them. CDR3 protein: CSVVGRSYEQYF. Written as DNA, the CDR3 is TGCAGCGTTGTGGGCAGGTCCTACGAGCAGTACTTC.

This clone was seen more than once but under ten times. The chain is built from TRBV6-1 and TRBJ2-7, with D possibly TRBD1 on 5 matching bases. Germline CDR1 and CDR2: MNHNS and SASEGT. V was trimmed by 7 bases and J by 4 bases, leaving 8 bases between them. The CDR3 is made up of 11 amino acids. DNA for the CDR3: TGTGCCAGCAAAGGGGTTTACGAGCAGTACTTC. This sequence encodes CASKGVYEQYF.

The V and J genes are TRBV27 and TRBJ1-5; 9 bases line up with TRBD1. The CDR3 has 14 amino acids. The V gene end was trimmed by 6 bases and the J gene end by 4 bases; junction bases not matched to a gene: 4. Germline V lookup: CDR1 MNHEY, CDR2 SMNVEV (reference sequence). The CDR3 DNA is TGTGCCAGCAGCGGGACAGGGAATAATCAGCCCCAGCATTTT. Translated: CASSGTGNNQPQHF.

This clone has ten or more counts. The CDR3 DNA is TGTGCCATCGGCGGGGTCTTCTATGGCTACACCTTC. It specifies CAIGGVFYGYTF. V gene TRBV10-3 combines with J gene TRBJ1-2; no reliable D call. Trimming took 8 bases from V and 4 from J, leaving 11 bases between them. The length of the CDR3 is 12 residues. Germline V gene sequence: CDR1 ENHRY, CDR2 SYGVKD.